These 32 T cell receptor beta chains were sequenced from one sample in a study of blood T cell repertoires in COVID-19. Some clones are missing from TCRdb's copy, which holds only in-frame ones; the method was immunoSEQ multiplex PCR. The profile shows fewer than 400,000 clones, more than 75% of them singletons. Sequencing was carried out using PBMCs or T cells enriched from blood (not recorded which). The receptors were sampled from a man under 40 who had recovered from COVID-19.

The V gene is TRBV5-1, the J gene TRBJ2-3; TRBD1 is a possible D gene (5 bases). The CDR3 contains 16 residues. Trimming stripped 0 bases from V and 0 bases from J, with 11 bases between. From germline, CDR1 is SGHRS and CDR2 YFSETQ. The CDR3 DNA sequence: TGCGCCAGCAGCTTGGGGCAGGGCATGAGCACAGATACGCAGTATTTT. Translation: CASSLGQGMSTDTQYF.

This clone was picked up one time. The chain uses TRBV19 and TRBJ2-7; 7 bases are shared with TRBD2. CDR1 is LNHDA and CDR2 is SQIVND in the germline V gene (reference sequence). The CDR3 runs 14 residues. Trimming at V came to 11 bases and at J to 1 base, leaving 11 bases not matched to a gene. The CDR3 region is CASNQGLNSYEQYF. The DNA of the CDR3 is TGTGCCTCTAACCAGGGACTAAATTCCTACGAGCAGTACTTC.

The chain joins TRBV27 to TRBJ1-5, with D perhaps TRBD1 (6 bases). Germline V CDR1 and CDR2: MNHEY, SMNVEV (reference sequence). The CDR3 sequence is 18 residues long. Trimming cost V 0 bases and J 0 bases, with 15 bases left between them. The CDR3 is CASSLSVVRGGSNQPQHF. DNA for the CDR3: TGTGCCAGCAGTTTATCGGTGGTAAGGGGGGGTAGCAATCAGCCCCAGCATTTT.

This clone was seen more than once but under ten times. The chain uses TRBV24-1 and TRBJ1-2; 9 bases line up with TRBD1. This CDR3 region has 16 residues. CDR1 KGHDR and CDR2 SFDVKD come from the germline V gene. The junction had 11 bases not matched to a gene; V was cut back by 4 bases and J by 6 bases. The CDR3 here is CATSELTPGTGNGYTF. The CDR3 DNA follows: TGTGCCACCAGTGAGCTGACCCCTGGGACAGGGAATGGCTACACCTTC.

V is TRBV28 and J is TRBJ2-2; TRBD1 is a possible D gene (7 bases). This CDR3 has 19 residues. The V gene's germline CDR1 is MDHEN and CDR2 SYDVKM. The V end lost 5 bases, the J end lost 3 bases, and 25 bases lay between the germline ends. The chain's CDR3 is CASSTPLGGGGGHTGELFF. CDR3 nucleotides: TGTGCCAGCAGTACTCCCTTAGGTGGTGGAGGGGGCCACACCGGGGAGCTGTTTTTT.

This chain joins TRBV6-7 and TRBJ1-5; D gene ambiguous. TRBV6-7 is noted as an ORF with a role that remains uncertain. The CDR3 extends over 15 amino acids. V was shortened by 0 bases and J by 9 bases, with 15 bases between the two germline ends. CDR3 protein: CASSYSRVSLGPQHF. The CDR3 DNA reads as TGTGCCAGCAGTTACTCCCGGGTTAGCCTAGGGCCCCAGCATTTT.

V and J are TRBV14 and TRBJ2-5, with 8 bases matching TRBD1. The CDR3 has 13 residues. Germline lookup yields CDR1 SGHDN and CDR2 FVKESK. V lost 6 bases and J lost 1; bases outside the gene matches: 1. CDR3 protein: CASRDRGQETQYF. The CDR3 nucleotides read TGTGCCAGCAGAGACAGGGGCCAAGAGACCCAGTACTTC.

For this clone: It may be a read error: a sequence one base away is much more abundant. The V call is TRBV30, the J call TRBJ1-5, with D perhaps matching TRBD1 (5 bases). The CDR3 covers 13 residues. CDR1 and CDR2 (germline): GTSNPN, SVGIG (reference sequence). V gave up 0 bases and J gave up 3 bases, with 6 bases separating them. The CDR3 loop reads CAWSVQDNQPQHF. The CDR3 DNA follows: TGTGCCTGGAGTGTACAGGACAATCAGCCCCAGCATTTT.

The V call is TRBV28, the J call TRBJ1-5; D not resolved. This CDR3 has 19 amino acids. Trimming stripped 7 bases from V and 0 bases from J, with 25 bases between. The germline V gene encodes CDR1 MDHEN and CDR2 SYDVKM. The chain's CDR3 is CASIPAHSLSIYSNQPQHF. CDR3 sequence (DNA): TGTGCCAGCATCCCAGCCCACAGCCTTTCCATTTATAGCAATCAGCCCCAGCATTTT.

The chain joins TRBV24-1 to TRBJ1-2; 10 bases agree with TRBD1. The CDR3 contains 14 residues. CDR1 is KGHDR, CDR2 SFDVKD, per germline. The V segment lost 5 bases and the J segment 6 bases; nucleotides outside the gene matches: 5. CDR3 protein: CATSARGTGDGYTF. CDR3 in DNA: TGTGCCACCAGTGCCAGAGGGACAGGGGATGGCTACACCTTC.

This sequence joins TRBV4-1 and TRBJ2-1; TRBD2 agrees at 11 bases. Unmatched junction bases numbered 8, after V lost 1 base and J lost 9 bases. The CDR3 runs 16 residues. Germline CDR1 and CDR2: MGHRA and YSYEKL. This CDR3 is CASSQAQLAGESEQFF. The CDR3 region has the DNA TGCGCCAGCAGCCAAGCCCAACTAGCGGGAGAGAGTGAGCAGTTCTTC.

The genes are TRBV28 and TRBJ1-1; D uncertain. The CDR3 is made up of 12 amino acids. Germline V gene data show CDR1 as MDHEN and CDR2 as SYDVKM. V was clipped by 6 bases and J by 2 bases, with 7 bases between them. The CDR3 is CASSTYNTEAFF. The CDR3 bases are TGTGCCAGCAGCACCTACAACACTGAAGCTTTCTTT. The full variable domain, completed using reference TRBV28 and TRBJ1-1, is DVKVTQSSRYLVKRTGEKVFLECVQDMDHENMFWYRQDPGLGLRLIYFSYDVKMKEKGDIPEGYSVSREKKERFSLILESASTNQTSMYLCASSTYNTEAFFGQGTRLTVV.

This chain links TRBV5-6 with TRBJ2-5; 7 bases fit TRBD2. CDR3 length: 16 residues. The V and J ends lost 5 bases and 5 bases, in that order; junction bases with no gene match: 15. Germline V lookup: CDR1 SGHDT, CDR2 YYEEEE. In DNA, the CDR3 is TGTGCCAGCAGGGAGGCCGGGGGGAATATTGGGGAGACCCAGTACTTC. This translates into CASREAGGNIGETQYF.

This clone appeared a single time. The rearrangement links TRBV29-1 to TRBJ1-2, with D possibly being TRBD1 (5 bases). From germline, CDR1 is SQVTM and CDR2 ANQGSEA. This CDR3 has 13 residues. The germline V and J ends were trimmed by 4 bases and 5 bases, with 14 bases remaining between them. The CDR3 sequence: CSVGSQGRYGYTF. The CDR3 bases are TGCAGCGTTGGGTCCCAGGGTCGGTATGGCTACACCTTC. Full variable domain (missing parts from reference TRBV29-1 and TRBJ1-2): SAVISQKPSRDICQRGTSLTIQCQVDSQVTMMFWYRQQPGQSLTLIATANQGSEATYESGFVIDKFPISRPNLTFSTLTVSNMSPEDSSIYLCSVGSQGRYGYTFGSGTRLTVV.

This chain joins TRBV6-5 and TRBJ1-2, with TRBD1 as a possible D gene (6 bases). The CDR3 runs to 14 residues. Germline V lookup: CDR1 MNHEY, CDR2 SVGAGI. Between the trimmed V and J ends, which lost 5 bases and 2 bases, there was a span of 12 bases. The CDR3 DNA is TGTGCCAGCAGTAGAGACAGGTCAAACTATGGCTACACCTTC. It translates to CASSRDRSNYGYTF.

The chain uses TRBV10-1 and TRBJ2-3, with 11 bases that match TRBD2. The germline gives CDR1 WNHNN, CDR2 SYGVQD (reference sequence). The V gene end was trimmed by 1 base and the J gene end by 4 bases; junction bases not matched to a gene: 4. The CDR3 loop spans 16 amino acids. The CDR3 spells CASSELGSGRADTQYF. In DNA form, the CDR3 reads TGCGCCAGCAGTGAGTTGGGTAGCGGGAGGGCAGATACGCAGTATTTT.

The chain uses TRBV3-1 (or the pseudogene TRBV3-2) and TRBJ1-5; the match to TRBD1 covers 7 bases. V lost 0 bases and J lost 13; bases outside the gene matches: 6. The V gene's germline CDR1 is LGHDT and CDR2 YNNKEL (reference sequence). This CDR3 spans 13 amino acids. This CDR3 reads CASSQEEGAKQHF. The CDR3 region has the DNA TGTGCCAGCAGCCAAGAGGAGGGGGCGAAGCAGCATTTT.

The rearrangement links TRBV21-1 to TRBJ1-2; the table's D call, TRBD1, has no DNA check behind it. TRBV21-1 is marked as a pseudogene. CDR3 length: 16 residues. The CDR3: CASSKGGRQGPYGYTF. The CDR3 DNA is TGTGCCAGCAGCAAAGGGGGGCGGCAGGGGCCTTATGGCTACACCTTC.

The chain uses TRBV2 and TRBJ1-2; 7 bases fit TRBD1. After removal of 6 bases from V and 8 bases from J, the junction contained 6 bases not matched to a gene. This CDR3 contains 12 residues. Germline values: CDR1 SNHLY, CDR2 FYNNEI. The CDR3 bases are TGTGCCAGCAGGACAGGGTTAATGGGCTACACCTTC. This encodes CASRTGLMGYTF.

This chain links TRBV11-2 with TRBJ2-1, with TRBD2 identical over 8 bases. Germline loops: CDR1 SGHAT, CDR2 FQNNGV. The CDR3 runs to 18 residues. V was clipped by 3 bases and J by 9 bases; unmatched bases: 19. CDR3 residues: CASSLLQAGTRLPGEQFF. The CDR3 bases are TGTGCCAGCAGCTTGCTGCAAGCCGGGACTAGATTACCCGGTGAGCAGTTCTTC. Drawing the rest from reference TRBV11-2 and TRBJ2-1, the complete variable domain is EAGVAQSPRYKIIEKRQSVAFWCNPISGHATLYWYQQILGQGPKLLIQFQNNGVVDDSQLPKDRFSAERLKGVDSTLKIQPAKLEDSAVYLCASSLLQAGTRLPGEQFFGPGTRLTVL.

The CDR3 loop is CASSPRDFGYTF. The DNA for the CDR3 is TGCGCCAGCAGCCCCCGGGACTTCGGCTACACCTTC. J is TRBJ1-2 and V is TRBV5-1; tentative D call: TRBD1 (5 bases). The CDR3 runs to 12 residues. Germline assignment: CDR1 SGHRS and CDR2 YFSETQ. The V and J ends lost 4 bases and 8 bases respectively, with 12 bases between them.

The J gene is TRBJ2-1, the V gene TRBV18; 9 bases align to TRBD2. The CDR3 has 18 amino acids. CDR1 and CDR2 (germline): KGHSH, LQKENI. Germline trimming cut 4 bases from V and 2 bases from J; bases unmatched to any gene: 12. The CDR3 sequence is CASSRGTAGTSTYNEQFF. CDR3 nucleotides: TGTGCCAGCTCACGGGGGACGGCCGGGACTAGCACCTACAATGAGCAGTTCTTC.

The rearrangement joins TRBV27 to TRBJ2-1, with D maybe TRBD2 (5 bases). The CDR3 runs 15 residues. The germline CDR1 and CDR2 sequences are MNHEY and SMNVEV (reference sequence). The germline V and J ends were trimmed by 6 bases and 2 bases, with 14 bases remaining between them. The CDR3 bases are TGTGCCAGCAGGAAGCTAGCTTCGGCCTACAATGAGCAGTTCTTC. Protein: CASRKLASAYNEQFF.

The genes are TRBV5-8 and TRBJ2-3; TRBD2 agrees at 16 bases. Germline V gene sequence: CDR1 SGHTS, CDR2 YDEGEE. J gave up 6 bases and V 2 bases, and 6 bases lay outside the gene matches. The CDR3 is 17 amino acids. In nucleotides, the CDR3 is TGTGCCAGCAGCTTTGGGACTAGCGGGGGGGCCGTGGATACGCAGTATTTT. Protein: CASSFGTSGGAVDTQYF.

The chain has TRBV5-5 and TRBJ2-7; 8 bases fit TRBD2. The CDR3 is made up of 13 amino acids. V gave up 4 bases and J gave up 5 bases; unmatched junction bases: 5. Looked up from germline, CDR1 is SGHKS and CDR2 is YYEKEE (reference sequence). DNA of the CDR3: TGTGCCAGCAGCCAACAGCGGGAGCACGAGCAGTACTTC. Translated, it gives CASSQQREHEQYF.

The rearrangement uses TRBV4-1 and TRBJ2-3; TRBD2 might be the D (6 bases). The V end was cut by 4 bases, the J end by 1 base, with 12 bases between. In germline, CDR1 is MGHRA, CDR2 YSYEKL. CDR3 length equals 15 residues. In DNA form, the CDR3 reads TGCGCCAGCAGCCCCCCTGGGACTCGCACAGATACGCAGTATTTT. Translating it yields CASSPPGTRTDTQYF.

The chain joins TRBV7-2 to TRBJ1-1; D is unclear. Germline values: CDR1 SGHTA, CDR2 FQGNSA. The V and J ends lost 1 base and 3 bases respectively, with 12 bases between them. The CDR3 totals 15 residues. The CDR3 nucleotides read TGTGCCAGCAGCTTAGACCCCGACGGAGACACTGAAGCTTTCTTT. The encoded protein is CASSLDPDGDTEAFF.

This chain joins TRBV28 and TRBJ2-5, with TRBD2 as a possible D gene (7 bases). The CDR3 spans 15 residues. CDR1 is MDHEN, CDR2 SYDVKM, per germline. V lost 5 bases and J 5 bases, leaving 18 bases between the germline ends. CDR3 region: CASSPEGGVGETQYF. CDR3 bases: TGTGCCAGCAGTCCCGAGGGGGGGGTTGGGGAGACCCAGTACTTC.

The chain is built from TRBV10-3 and TRBJ2-5; 8 bases map to TRBD2. With V trimmed by 4 bases and J by 0 bases, 4 bases remained unmatched. Germline CDR1 ENHRY, CDR2 SYGVKD. The CDR3 extends over 15 amino acids. The CDR3 region is CAISGKLADQETQYF. CDR3 sequence (DNA): TGTGCCATCAGTGGCAAACTAGCGGACCAAGAGACCCAGTACTTC.

The chain carries TRBV5-5 and TRBJ2-5, with 14 bases identical to TRBD2. Trimming took 4 bases from V and 5 from J; bases not matched to a gene: 13. Germline V gene lookup returns CDR1 SGHKS and CDR2 YYEKEE (reference sequence). This CDR3 contains 18 residues. The CDR3 bases are TGTGCCAGCAGCATGGGACTAGCGGGGGTCCTAGGGCGGGAGACCCAGTACTTC. It encodes CASSMGLAGVLGRETQYF.

This sequence joins TRBV5-6 and TRBJ1-3, with no clear D. The CDR3 consists of 14 residues. Trimming stripped 1 base from V and 4 bases from J, with 9 bases between. Germline CDR1 reads SGHDT; CDR2 reads YYEEEE. The CDR3 coding sequence is TGTGCCAGCAGCTTGATCGTAGCCGGAAACACCATATATTTT. Its translation is CASSLIVAGNTIYF. Together with reference TRBV5-6 and TRBJ1-3, the CDR3 gives the full variable domain: DAGVTQSPTHLIKTRGQQVTLRCSPKSGHDTVSWYQQALGQGPQFIFQYYEEEERQRGNFPDRFSGHQFPNYSSELNVNALLLGDSALYLCASSLIVAGNTIYFGEGSWLTVV.

V usage is TRBV30 and J usage is TRBJ1-2; D is unresolved. CDR1 and CDR2 from the germline V gene are GTSNPN and SVGIG (reference sequence). The CDR3 length is 12 residues. Trimming took 0 bases from V and 6 from J, leaving 8 bases between them. CDR3 bases: TGTGCCTGGAGTGTACCCCGGGATGGCTACACCTTC. Amino acid sequence: CAWSVPRDGYTF.